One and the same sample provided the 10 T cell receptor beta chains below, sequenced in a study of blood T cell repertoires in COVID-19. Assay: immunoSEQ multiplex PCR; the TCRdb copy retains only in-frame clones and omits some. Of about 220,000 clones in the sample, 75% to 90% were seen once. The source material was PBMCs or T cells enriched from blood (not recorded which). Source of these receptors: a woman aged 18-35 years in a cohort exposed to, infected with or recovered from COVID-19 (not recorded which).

The CDR3 DNA follows: TGTGCCAGCAGCACTTCTAGCGGGCGGCGCTACAATGAGCAGTTCTTC. As protein: CASSTSSGRRYNEQFF. V and J are TRBV7-2 and TRBJ2-1; 8 nucleotides agree with TRBD2. J gave up 3 bases and V 5 bases, and 9 bases lay outside the gene matches. Germline CDR1 is SGHTA and CDR2 is FQGNSA. The CDR3 runs to 16 residues.

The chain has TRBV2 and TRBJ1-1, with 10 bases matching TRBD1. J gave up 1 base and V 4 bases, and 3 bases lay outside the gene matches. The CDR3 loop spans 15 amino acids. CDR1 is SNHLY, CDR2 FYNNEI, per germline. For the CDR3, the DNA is TGTGCCAGCAGTGGGACAGGGGGGCCGAACACTGAAGCTTTCTTT. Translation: CASSGTGGPNTEAFF.

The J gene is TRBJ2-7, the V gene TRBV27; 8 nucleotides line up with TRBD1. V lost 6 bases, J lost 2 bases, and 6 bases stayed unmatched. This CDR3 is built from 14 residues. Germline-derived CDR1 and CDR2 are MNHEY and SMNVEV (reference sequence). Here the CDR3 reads CASRWTGNPYEQYF. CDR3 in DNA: TGTGCCAGCAGATGGACAGGGAACCCCTACGAGCAGTACTTC.

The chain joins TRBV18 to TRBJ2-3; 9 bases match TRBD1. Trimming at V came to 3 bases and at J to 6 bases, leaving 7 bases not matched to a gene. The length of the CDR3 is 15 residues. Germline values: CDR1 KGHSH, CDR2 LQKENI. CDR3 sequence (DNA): TGTGCCAGCTCACCCCAGGACAGGGGTGGGGATACGCAGTATTTT. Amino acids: CASSPQDRGGDTQYF.

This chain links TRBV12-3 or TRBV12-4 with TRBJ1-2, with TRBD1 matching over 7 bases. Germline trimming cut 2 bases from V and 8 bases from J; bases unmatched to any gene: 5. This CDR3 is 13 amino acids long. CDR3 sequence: CASSLNRGRGYTF. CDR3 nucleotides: TGTGCCAGCAGTTTAAACAGGGGAAGAGGCTACACCTTC.

The CDR3 region has the DNA TGCGCCAGCAGCTTGCTAGCGGGAGGGCTGAATGAGCAGTTCTTC. As protein: CASSLLAGGLNEQFF. The rearrangement uses TRBV5-1 and TRBJ2-1; 12 bases fit TRBD2. CDR3 length: 15 residues. Germline CDR1 is SGHRS and CDR2 is YFSETQ. V lost 1 base, J lost 7 bases, and 3 bases stayed unmatched.

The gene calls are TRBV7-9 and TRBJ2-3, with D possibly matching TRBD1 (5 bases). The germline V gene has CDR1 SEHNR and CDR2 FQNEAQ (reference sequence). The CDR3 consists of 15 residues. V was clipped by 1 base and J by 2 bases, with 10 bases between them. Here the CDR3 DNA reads TGTGCCAGCAGCTTAGTCCAGGGATACACAGATACGCAGTATTTT. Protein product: CASSLVQGYTDTQYF.

CDR3 residues: CASSPDPRTVYNEQFF. DNA of the CDR3: TGTGCCAGTAGTCCCGACCCCAGGACAGTTTACAATGAGCAGTTCTTC. V is TRBV19 and J is TRBJ2-1; possibly TRBD1 for D (6 bases). V shed 5 bases and J shed 4 bases, with 18 bases lying between them. The V gene's germline CDR1 is LNHDA and CDR2 SQIVND (reference sequence). The CDR3 is 16 amino acids.

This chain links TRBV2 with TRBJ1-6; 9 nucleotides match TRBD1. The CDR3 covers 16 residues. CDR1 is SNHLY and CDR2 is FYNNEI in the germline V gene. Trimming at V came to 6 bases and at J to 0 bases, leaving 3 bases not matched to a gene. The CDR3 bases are TGTGCCAGCAGAGCGACAGGGGGCTCCTATAATTCACCCCTCCACTTT. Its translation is CASRATGGSYNSPLHF.

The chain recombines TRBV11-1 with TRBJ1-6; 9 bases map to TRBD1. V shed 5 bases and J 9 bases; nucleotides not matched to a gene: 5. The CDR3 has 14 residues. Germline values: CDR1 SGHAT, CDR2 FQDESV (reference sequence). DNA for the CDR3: TGTGCCAGCAGCGACCGGACAGGGGTTTCACCCCTCCACTTT. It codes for CASSDRTGVSPLHF. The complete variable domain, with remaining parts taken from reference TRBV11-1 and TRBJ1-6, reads EAEVAQSPRYKITEKSQAVAFWCDPISGHATLYWYRQILGQGPELLVQFQDESVVDDSQLPKDRFSAERLKGVDSTLKIQPAELGDSAMYLCASSDRTGVSPLHFGNGTRLTVT.